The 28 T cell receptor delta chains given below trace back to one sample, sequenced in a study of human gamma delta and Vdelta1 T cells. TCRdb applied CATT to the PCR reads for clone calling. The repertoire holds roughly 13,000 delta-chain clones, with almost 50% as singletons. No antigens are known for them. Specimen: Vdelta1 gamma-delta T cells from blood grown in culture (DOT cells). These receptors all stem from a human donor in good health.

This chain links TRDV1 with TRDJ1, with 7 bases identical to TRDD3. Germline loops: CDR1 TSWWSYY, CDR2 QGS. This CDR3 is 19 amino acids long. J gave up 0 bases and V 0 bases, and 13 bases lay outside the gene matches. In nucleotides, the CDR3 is TGTGCTCTTGGGGAACTCAGTGCTGGGGGTTTACAGGACACCGATAAACTCATCTTT. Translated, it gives CALGELSAGGLQDTDKLIF.

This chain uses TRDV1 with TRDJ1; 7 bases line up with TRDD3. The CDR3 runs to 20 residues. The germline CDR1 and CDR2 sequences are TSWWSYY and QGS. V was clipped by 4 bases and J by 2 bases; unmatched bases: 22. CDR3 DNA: TGTGCTCTTGGGGTTACCCGTGGGTCGGAGGCTGGGGGTCCAACCGATAAACTCATCTTT. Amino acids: CALGVTRGSEAGGPTDKLIF.

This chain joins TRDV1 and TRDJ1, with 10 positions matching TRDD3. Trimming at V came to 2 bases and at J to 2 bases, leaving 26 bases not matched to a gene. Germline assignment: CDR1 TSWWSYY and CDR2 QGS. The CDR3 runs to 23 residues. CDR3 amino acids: CALGECWADARWGIPDSTDKLIF. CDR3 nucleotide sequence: TGTGCTCTTGGGGAATGCTGGGCGGACGCTCGGTGGGGGATACCGGATTCGACCGATAAACTCATCTTT.

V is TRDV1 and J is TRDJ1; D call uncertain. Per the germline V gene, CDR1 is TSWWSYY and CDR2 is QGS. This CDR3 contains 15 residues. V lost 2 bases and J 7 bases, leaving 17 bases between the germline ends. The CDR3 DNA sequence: TGTGCTCTTGGGGAAACATTCCAACCTCTTAGTAAACTCATCTTT. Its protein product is CALGETFQPLSKLIF.

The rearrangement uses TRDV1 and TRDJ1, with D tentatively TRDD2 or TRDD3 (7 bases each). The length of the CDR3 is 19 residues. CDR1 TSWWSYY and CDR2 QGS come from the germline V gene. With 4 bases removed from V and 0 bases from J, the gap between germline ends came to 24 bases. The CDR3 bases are TGTGCTCTTGGGGTAGCCTTCCTCTACTGGGGAAGGTACACCGATAAACTCATCTTT. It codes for CALGVAFLYWGRYTDKLIF.

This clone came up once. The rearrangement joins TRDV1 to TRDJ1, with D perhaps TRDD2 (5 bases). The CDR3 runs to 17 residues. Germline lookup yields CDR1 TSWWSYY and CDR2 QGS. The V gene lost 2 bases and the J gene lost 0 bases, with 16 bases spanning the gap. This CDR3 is CALGEFPPFHNTDKLIF. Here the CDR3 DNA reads TGTGCTCTTGGGGAATTTCCTCCTTTCCACAACACCGATAAACTCATCTTT.

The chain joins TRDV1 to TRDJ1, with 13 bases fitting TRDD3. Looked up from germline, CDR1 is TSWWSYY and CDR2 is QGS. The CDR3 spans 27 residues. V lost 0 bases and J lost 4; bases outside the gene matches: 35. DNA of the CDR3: TGTGCTCTTGGGGAACTAGAACTCACGTATGAGAAGGGCTCGCCTTACTGGGGGATACGAGAAAGCGATAAACTCATCTTT. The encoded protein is CALGELELTYEKGSPYWGIRESDKLIF.

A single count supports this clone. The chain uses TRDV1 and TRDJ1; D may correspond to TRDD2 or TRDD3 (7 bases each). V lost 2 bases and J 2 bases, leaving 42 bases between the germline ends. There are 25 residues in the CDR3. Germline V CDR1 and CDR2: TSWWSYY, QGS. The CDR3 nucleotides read TGTGCTCTTGGGGAAGTCTCAGAATTCCTACCAACGGGATACAGCCCGCACGGGGGGACCGATAAACTCATCTTT. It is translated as CALGEVSEFLPTGYSPHGGTDKLIF.

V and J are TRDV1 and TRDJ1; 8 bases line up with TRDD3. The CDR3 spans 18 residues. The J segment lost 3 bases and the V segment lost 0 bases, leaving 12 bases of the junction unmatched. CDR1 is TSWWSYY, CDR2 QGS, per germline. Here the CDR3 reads CALGELSGRGIWADKLIF. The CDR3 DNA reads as TGTGCTCTTGGGGAACTTTCGGGCCGGGGGATATGGGCCGATAAACTCATCTTT.

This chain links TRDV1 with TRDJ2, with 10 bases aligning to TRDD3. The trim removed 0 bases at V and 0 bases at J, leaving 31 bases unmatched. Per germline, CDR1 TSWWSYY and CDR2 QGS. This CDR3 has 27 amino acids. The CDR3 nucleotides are TGTGCTCTTGGGGAACTAAGGGGCCGTTGGGTTCCTCCGCTGGGGGATATCCGAGTTGCTTTGACAGCACAACTCTTCTTT. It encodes CALGELRGRWVPPLGDIRVALTAQLFF.

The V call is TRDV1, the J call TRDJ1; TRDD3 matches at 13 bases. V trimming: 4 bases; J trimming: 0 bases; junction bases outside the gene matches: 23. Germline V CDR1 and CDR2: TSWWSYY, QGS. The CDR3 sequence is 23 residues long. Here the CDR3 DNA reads TGTGCTCTTGGGGCCACTACTGAAGCTCCGAACTGGGGGATACGCTTATACACCGATAAACTCATCTTT. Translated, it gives CALGATTEAPNWGIRLYTDKLIF.

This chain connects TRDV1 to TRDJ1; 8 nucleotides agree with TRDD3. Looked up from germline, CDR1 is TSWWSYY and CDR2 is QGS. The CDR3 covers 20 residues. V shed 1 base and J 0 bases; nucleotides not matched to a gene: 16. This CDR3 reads CALGEQPGTGGDLYTDKLIF. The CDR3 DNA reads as TGTGCTCTTGGGGAACAGCCCGGTACTGGGGGTGACCTGTACACCGATAAACTCATCTTT.

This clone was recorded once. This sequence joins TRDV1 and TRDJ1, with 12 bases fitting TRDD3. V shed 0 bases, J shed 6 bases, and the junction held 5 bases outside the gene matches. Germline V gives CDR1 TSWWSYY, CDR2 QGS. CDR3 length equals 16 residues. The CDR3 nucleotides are TGTGCTCTTGGGGAACTTGGCTGGGGGATACGCAATAAACTCATCTTT. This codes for CALGELGWGIRNKLIF.

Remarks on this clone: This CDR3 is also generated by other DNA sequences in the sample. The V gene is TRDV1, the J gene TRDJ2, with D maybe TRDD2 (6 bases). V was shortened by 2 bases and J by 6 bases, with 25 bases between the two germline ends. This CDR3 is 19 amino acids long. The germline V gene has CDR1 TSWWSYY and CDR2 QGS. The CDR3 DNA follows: TGTGCTCTTGGGGAATCCCGGCCTTCCCACCCCCATCATGCAGCACAACTCTTCTTT. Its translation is CALGESRPSHPHHAAQLFF.

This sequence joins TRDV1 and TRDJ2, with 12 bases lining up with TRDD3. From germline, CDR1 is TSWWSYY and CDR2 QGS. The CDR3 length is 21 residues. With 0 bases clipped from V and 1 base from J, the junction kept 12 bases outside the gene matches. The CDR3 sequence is CALGELGKTGGYYRLTAQLFF. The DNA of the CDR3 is TGTGCTCTTGGGGAACTTGGCAAGACTGGGGGATACTATCGTTTGACAGCACAACTCTTCTTT.

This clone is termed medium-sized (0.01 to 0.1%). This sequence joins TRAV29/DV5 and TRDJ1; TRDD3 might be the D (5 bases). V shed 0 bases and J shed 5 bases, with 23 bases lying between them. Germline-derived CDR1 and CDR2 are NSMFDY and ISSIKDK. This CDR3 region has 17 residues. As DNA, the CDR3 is TGTGCAGCAAGCGCGGGGACATCCTCTAAGAAAAGTGATAAACTCATCTTT. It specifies CAASAGTSSKKSDKLIF. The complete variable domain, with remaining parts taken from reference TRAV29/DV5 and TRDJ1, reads DQQVKQNSPSLSVQEGRISILNCDYTNSMFDYFLWYKKYPAEGPTFLISISSIKDKNEDGRFTVFLNKSAKHLSLHIVPSQPGDSAVYFCAASAGTSSKKSDKLIFGKGTRVTVEP.

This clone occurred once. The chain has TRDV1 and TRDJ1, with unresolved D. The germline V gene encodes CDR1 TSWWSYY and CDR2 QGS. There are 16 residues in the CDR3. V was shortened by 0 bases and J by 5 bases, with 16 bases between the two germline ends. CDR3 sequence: CALGELDPFPPDKLIF. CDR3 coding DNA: TGTGCTCTTGGGGAACTAGACCCCTTTCCCCCAGATAAACTCATCTTT.

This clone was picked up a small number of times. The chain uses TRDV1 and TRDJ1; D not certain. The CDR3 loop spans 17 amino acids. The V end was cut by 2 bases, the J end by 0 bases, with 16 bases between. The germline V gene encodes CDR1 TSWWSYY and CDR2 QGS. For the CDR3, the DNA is TGTGCTCTTGGGGAAGAAGCTCCCCCCGTGTACACCGATAAACTCATCTTT. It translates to CALGEEAPPVYTDKLIF.

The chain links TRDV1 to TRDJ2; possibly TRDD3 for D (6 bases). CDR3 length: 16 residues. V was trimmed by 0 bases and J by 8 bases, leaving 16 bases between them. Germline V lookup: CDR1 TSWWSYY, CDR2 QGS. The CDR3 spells CALGELSWRGTAQLFF. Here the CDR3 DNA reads TGTGCTCTTGGGGAACTCTCTTGGCGGGGGACTGCACAACTCTTCTTT.

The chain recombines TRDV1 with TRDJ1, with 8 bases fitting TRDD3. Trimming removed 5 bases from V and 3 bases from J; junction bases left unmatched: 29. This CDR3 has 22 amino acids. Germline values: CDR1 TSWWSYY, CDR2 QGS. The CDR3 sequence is CALGRLPSRVLGVYPGADKLIF. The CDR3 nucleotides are TGTGCTCTTGGGAGGCTGCCTTCCCGTGTACTGGGGGTCTACCCGGGGGCCGATAAACTCATCTTT.

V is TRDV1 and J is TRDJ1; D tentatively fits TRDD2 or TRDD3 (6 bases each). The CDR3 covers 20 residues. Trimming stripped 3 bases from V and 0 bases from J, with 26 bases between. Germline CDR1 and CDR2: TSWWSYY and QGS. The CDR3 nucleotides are TGTGCTCTTGGGGAGCCTTTTCCTATACCGGGGGACCTCTACACCGATAAACTCATCTTT. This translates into CALGEPFPIPGDLYTDKLIF.

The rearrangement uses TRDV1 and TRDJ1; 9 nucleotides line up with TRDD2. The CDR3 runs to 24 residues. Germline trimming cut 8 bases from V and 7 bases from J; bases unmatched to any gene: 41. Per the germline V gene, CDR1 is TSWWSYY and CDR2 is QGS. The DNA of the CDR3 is TGTGCTCTTAGGGTCCGATCCTTCCTACCTTCTTCTCTCCGACAAACACATGCACCGACTAAACTCATCTTT. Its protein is CALRVRSFLPSSLRQTHAPTKLIF.

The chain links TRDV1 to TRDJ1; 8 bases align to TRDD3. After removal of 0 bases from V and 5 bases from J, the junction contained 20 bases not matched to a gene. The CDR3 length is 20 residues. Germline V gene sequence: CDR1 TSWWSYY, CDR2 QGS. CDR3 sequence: CALGELPLHWGIHHGDKLIF. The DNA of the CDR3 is TGTGCTCTTGGGGAACTTCCCCTTCATTGGGGGATTCACCATGGGGATAAACTCATCTTT.

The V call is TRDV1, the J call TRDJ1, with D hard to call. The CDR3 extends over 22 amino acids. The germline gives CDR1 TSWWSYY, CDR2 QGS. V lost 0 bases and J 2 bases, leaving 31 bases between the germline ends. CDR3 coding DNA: TGTGCTCTTGGGGAACTAAGGCCGCCGTCAGAGACAGGGGCTTGGGCGACCGATAAACTCATCTTT. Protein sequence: CALGELRPPSETGAWATDKLIF.

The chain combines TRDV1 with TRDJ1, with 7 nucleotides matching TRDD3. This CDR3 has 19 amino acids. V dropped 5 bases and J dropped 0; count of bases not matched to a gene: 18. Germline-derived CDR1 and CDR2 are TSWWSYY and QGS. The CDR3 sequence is CALGNPRGAGGPYTDKLIF. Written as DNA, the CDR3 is TGTGCTCTTGGGAACCCTCGCGGGGCTGGGGGCCCGTACACCGATAAACTCATCTTT.

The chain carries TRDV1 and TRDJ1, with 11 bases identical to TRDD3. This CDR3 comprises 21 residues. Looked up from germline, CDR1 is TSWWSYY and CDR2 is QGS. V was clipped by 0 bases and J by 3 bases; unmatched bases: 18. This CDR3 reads CALGELPCSYDWGIGPDKLIF. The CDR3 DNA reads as TGTGCTCTTGGGGAACTGCCGTGTTCCTACGACTGGGGGATAGGTCCCGATAAACTCATCTTT.

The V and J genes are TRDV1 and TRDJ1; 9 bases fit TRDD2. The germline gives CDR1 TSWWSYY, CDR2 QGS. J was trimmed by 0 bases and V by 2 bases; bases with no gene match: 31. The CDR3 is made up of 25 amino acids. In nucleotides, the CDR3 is TGTGCTCTTGGGGAAAAGAATATACACCCTTCCTACGGATTGGGGATATCAGAGTACACCGATAAACTCATCTTT. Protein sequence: CALGEKNIHPSYGLGISEYTDKLIF.

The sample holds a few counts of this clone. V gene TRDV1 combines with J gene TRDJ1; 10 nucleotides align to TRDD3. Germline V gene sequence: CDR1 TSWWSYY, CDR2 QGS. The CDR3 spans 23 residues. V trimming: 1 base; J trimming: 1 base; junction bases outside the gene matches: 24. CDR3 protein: CALGERERAYQVLGDTSTDKLIF. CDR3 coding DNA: TGTGCTCTTGGGGAACGGGAAAGGGCCTACCAGGTGTTGGGGGATACCAGCACCGATAAACTCATCTTT.